These 10 T cell receptor beta chains were all obtained from the same sample, sequenced in a study of CD8+CD57+ T cells in acquired aplastic anemia. TCR beta VDJ and CDR3 profiles were obtained from a genomic DNA template. TCRdb reanalysed the reads using MiXCR and keeps one entry per CDR3 protein. There are around 180,000 distinct CDR3 sequences in the sample; about three fifths occur only once, and about 50% lies in the top ten. Sample: sorted CD4+, CD8+, or CD8+CD57+ T cells (not recorded which) from PBMCs. These receptors were obtained from a human donor in good health.

The chain couples TRBV7-9 to TRBJ1-1; D perhaps matches TRBD1 (5 bases). V was cut by 0 bases and J by 5 bases, with 7 bases left in between. CDR1 is SEHNR, CDR2 FQNEAQ, per germline (reference sequence). The CDR3 length is 13 residues. CDR3: CASSLAGATEAFF. In DNA, the CDR3 is TGTGCCAGCAGCTTAGCAGGGGCGACTGAAGCTTTCTTT. Together with reference TRBV7-9 and TRBJ1-1, the CDR3 gives the full variable domain: DTGVSQNPRHKITKRGQNVTFRCDPISEHNRLYWYRQTLGQGPEFLTYFQNEAQLEKSRLLSDRFSAERPKGSFSTLEIQRTEQGDSAMYLCASSLAGATEAFFGQGTRLTVV.

Comment on this clonotype: A much bigger clone sits one base away, suggesting this may be a read error. The chain recombines TRBV6-2 or TRBV6-3 with TRBJ2-7; the match to TRBD2 covers 13 bases. The CDR3 consists of 20 residues. Germline V gives CDR1 MNHEY, CDR2 SVGEGT. The CDR3 DNA reads as TGTGCCAGCAGTAACTCGTCCGGGACTAGCGGGGTTAAAAGCTCCTACGAGCAGTACTTC. Encoded protein: CASSNSSGTSGVKSSYEQYF.

The genes are TRBV9 and TRBJ2-2; D is possibly TRBD1 (5 bases). The CDR3 runs 14 residues. In germline, CDR1 is SGDLS, CDR2 YYNGEE. Trimming took off 0 bases at V and 9 bases at J, with 12 bases between the two ends. CDR3 amino acids: CASSVAGAGRELFF. CDR3 nucleotides: TGTGCCAGCAGCGTAGCTGGGGCCGGGCGGGAGCTGTTTTTT.

This rearrangement joins TRBV4-2 to TRBJ2-7; D not resolved. V shed 1 base and J shed 1 base, with 8 bases lying between them. The CDR3 is made up of 14 amino acids. Germline V gene data show CDR1 as LGHNA and CDR2 as YNFKEQ. The CDR3 sequence is CASSQGQESYEQYF. As DNA, the CDR3 is TGTGCCAGCAGCCAAGGTCAGGAATCCTACGAGCAGTACTTC.

This clonotype was seen a few times. This chain joins TRBV24-1 and TRBJ2-3, with 8 bases identical to TRBD1. CDR1 is KGHDR and CDR2 is SFDVKD in the germline V gene. Losses at the gene ends were 4 bases for V and 1 base for J; bases not matched to a gene: 6. The CDR3 totals 16 residues. The CDR3 loop is CATSDYKDRGTDTQYF. For the CDR3, the DNA is TGTGCCACCAGTGACTATAAGGACAGGGGCACAGATACGCAGTATTTT.

This chain links TRBV24-1 with TRBJ2-1; 8 nucleotides agree with TRBD1. The CDR3 covers 16 residues. With 4 bases clipped from V and 2 bases from J, the junction kept 6 bases outside the gene matches. Per germline, CDR1 KGHDR and CDR2 SFDVKD. The CDR3 region has the DNA TGTGCCACCAGTGACCCTCGGACAGGGACCTACAATGAGCAGTTCTTC. As protein: CATSDPRTGTYNEQFF.

This clonotype was detected a few times. The chain joins TRBV6-1 to TRBJ1-4; weak D call: TRBD1 (5 bases). In germline, CDR1 is MNHNS, CDR2 SASEGT. Deletions cut 4 bases from V and 3 bases from J, with 21 bases between. This CDR3 has 18 amino acids. Written as DNA, the CDR3 is TGTGCCAGCAGTGGACAGCCGCCCCCCCTCGGACCTAATGAAAAACTGTTTTTT. Protein product: CASSGQPPPLGPNEKLFF.

V and J are TRBV6-1 and TRBJ1-2; TRBD1 aligns across 10 bases. This CDR3 region has 14 residues. CDR1 and CDR2 from the germline V gene are MNHNS and SASEGT. V dropped 4 bases and J dropped 7; count of bases not matched to a gene: 6. The DNA for the CDR3 is TGTGCCAGCAGTGGAGACAGGGGGCAAAGTGGCTACACCTTC. This codes for CASSGDRGQSGYTF.

There are many counts of this clonotype. The chain links TRBV9 to TRBJ1-3, with TRBD1 matching 8 bases. The junction had 4 bases not matched to a gene; V was cut back by 3 bases and J by 2 bases. The CDR3 is 15 residues long. Germline V gene data show CDR1 as SGDLS and CDR2 as YYNGEE. The CDR3 protein is CASSGMTGAGNTIYF. CDR3 sequence (DNA): TGTGCCAGCAGCGGCATGACAGGGGCTGGAAACACCATATATTTT.

As DNA, the CDR3 is TGCAGCGGGACAGGGACCTACGAGCAGTACTTC. Residues: CSGTGTYEQYF. The V call is TRBV29-1, the J call TRBJ2-7; 8 nucleotides line up with TRBD1. The V gene's germline CDR1 is SQVTM and CDR2 ANQGSEA. Germline trimming cut 7 bases from V and 2 bases from J; bases unmatched to any gene: 1. The CDR3 is 11 residues long.